The 15 T cell receptor beta chains below come from one sample, sequenced in a study of control samples from healthy donors and cancer patients. Here immunoSEQ multiplex PCR was the method, and the copy in TCRdb shows in-frame clones only, minus some. The sample records 120,000 to 150,000 clones, 91% being singletons. Sequenced: blood. These receptors were taken from a man aged 18 to 29 in good health.

The rearrangement joins TRBV21-1 to TRBJ2-3; no check of the table's D call, TRBD1, against the DNA was made. TRBV21-1 is a recognized pseudogene. This CDR3 has 18 amino acids. Written as DNA, the CDR3 is TGTGCCAGCAGCTCCCAGGCCGGACAGGGGGCGCGAGTGGATACGCAGTATTTT. Translation: CASSSQAGQGARVDTQYF.

The chain carries TRBV28 and TRBJ1-6, with D uncertain. CDR3 size: 15 residues. Germline V gene data show CDR1 as MDHEN and CDR2 as SYDVKM. V was cut by 5 bases and J by 0 bases, with 8 bases left in between. CDR3 in DNA: TGTGCCAGCAGTCAACCTGTCTCCTATAATTCACCCCTCCACTTT. It codes for CASSQPVSYNSPLHF. The full variable domain, completed using reference TRBV28 and TRBJ1-6, is DVKVTQSSRYLVKRTGEKVFLECVQDMDHENMFWYRQDPGLGLRLIYFSYDVKMKEKGDIPEGYSVSREKKERFSLILESASTNQTSMYLCASSQPVSYNSPLHFGNGTRLTVT.

The chain has TRBV6-2 or TRBV6-3 and TRBJ2-7, with D perhaps matching TRBD2 (5 bases). V was shortened by 6 bases and J by 6 bases, with 15 bases between the two germline ends. The CDR3 spans 13 residues. In germline, CDR1 is MNHEY, CDR2 SVGEGT. The CDR3 DNA is TGTGCCAGCAGCGTCAGTGGACTCGGCGAGCAGTACTTC. The encoded protein is CASSVSGLGEQYF.

This chain uses TRBV28 with TRBJ1-3; 7 nucleotides align to TRBD1. CDR1 and CDR2 from the germline V gene are MDHEN and SYDVKM. Trimming took 2 bases from V and 4 from J; bases not matched to a gene: 11. This CDR3 has 17 amino acids. The DNA for the CDR3 is TGTGCCAGCAGTTTAGGCGCGGGACAGCCGGTAGGAAACACCATATATTTT. Translation: CASSLGAGQPVGNTIYF. The complete variable domain, with remaining parts taken from reference TRBV28 and TRBJ1-3, reads DVKVTQSSRYLVKRTGEKVFLECVQDMDHENMFWYRQDPGLGLRLIYFSYDVKMKEKGDIPEGYSVSREKKERFSLILESASTNQTSMYLCASSLGAGQPVGNTIYFGEGSWLTVV.

The rearrangement uses TRBV7-2 and TRBJ2-5; 13 bases are shared with TRBD2. CDR1 and CDR2 (germline): SGHTA, FQGNSA. The J segment lost 9 bases and the V segment lost 5 bases, leaving 3 bases of the junction unmatched. The CDR3 loop spans 13 amino acids. Written as DNA, the CDR3 is TGTGCCAGCAGCCCCGGACTAGCGGGGGCCCAGTACTTC. Its translation is CASSPGLAGAQYF.

The V call is TRBV27, the J call TRBJ2-1; 9 bases agree with TRBD2. Germline lookup yields CDR1 MNHEY and CDR2 SMNVEV (reference sequence). This CDR3 spans 15 amino acids. The J segment lost 5 bases and the V segment lost 5 bases, leaving 7 bases of the junction unmatched. The CDR3 loop is CASSRWGGGDNEQFF. CDR3 in DNA: TGTGCCAGCAGTCGTTGGGGCGGGGGGGACAATGAGCAGTTCTTC.

The V and J genes are TRBV2 and TRBJ2-3; the match to TRBD2 covers 15 bases. The CDR3 consists of 19 residues. The germline V gene encodes CDR1 SNHLY and CDR2 FYNNEI. The V segment lost 5 bases and the J segment 1 base; nucleotides outside the gene matches: 10. This chain's CDR3 is CASSSGLAGGPSGTDTQYF. CDR3 sequence (DNA): TGTGCCAGCAGTTCCGGACTAGCGGGGGGGCCGTCGGGCACAGATACGCAGTATTTT. Full variable domain (missing parts from reference TRBV2 and TRBJ2-3): EPEVTQTPSHQVTQMGQEVILRCVPISNHLYFYWYRQILGQKVEFLVSFYNNEISEKSEIFDDQFSVERPDGSNFTLKIRSTKLEDSAMYFCASSSGLAGGPSGTDTQYFGPGTRLTVL.

The chain has TRBV4-3 and TRBJ2-1, with TRBD1 as a possible D gene (6 bases). Germline assignment: CDR1 LGHNA and CDR2 YSLEER. CDR3 length: 15 amino acids. V was pared by 0 bases and J by 2 bases, with 8 bases between. The CDR3 here is CASSQDEGAYNEQFF. The CDR3 DNA sequence: TGCGCCAGCAGCCAAGATGAGGGGGCCTACAATGAGCAGTTCTTC.

The rearrangement uses TRBV20-1 and TRBJ2-1; 9 bases match TRBD2. V was clipped by 3 bases and J by 6 bases; unmatched bases: 9. Looked up from germline, CDR1 is DFQATT and CDR2 is SNEGSKA (reference sequence). This CDR3 comprises 15 residues. CDR3 in DNA: TGCAGTGCTAGTCTCGCGGGGGGGCCTGGCAATGAGCAGTTCTTC. Residues: CSASLAGGPGNEQFF.

The J gene is TRBJ2-1, the V gene TRBV2; 8 bases are a match to TRBD2. The CDR3 is 14 residues long. V lost 7 bases to trimming and J lost 6 bases; unmatched junction nucleotides: 8. CDR1 and CDR2 (germline): SNHLY, FYNNEI. The CDR3 DNA is TGTGCCAGCAACCTTCGGGGGGGTCTCAATGAGCAGTTCTTC. Protein sequence: CASNLRGGLNEQFF.

The chain links TRBV7-9 to TRBJ2-1; 16 bases are shared with TRBD2. The CDR3 totals 19 residues. V lost 4 bases and J lost 0; bases outside the gene matches: 6. CDR1 SEHNR and CDR2 FQNEAQ come from the germline V gene (reference sequence). DNA of the CDR3: TGTGCCAGCAGCTGGGGACTAGCGGGGGGGAGGAGCTCCTACAATGAGCAGTTCTTC. This gives the protein CASSWGLAGGRSSYNEQFF.

V and J are TRBV12-5 and TRBJ1-1; D is possibly TRBD1 (6 bases). CDR1 is LGHNT and CDR2 is FRNRAP in the germline V gene. CDR3 length equals 13 residues. The ends were cut back, 2 bases at V and 10 bases at J, with 14 bases in the middle. In DNA form, the CDR3 reads TGTGCTAGTGGTTTGTCGACAGGTTTGGGAGCTTTCTTT. This translates into CASGLSTGLGAFF.

The chain joins TRBV12-3 or TRBV12-4 to TRBJ2-4; D is perhaps TRBD1 (6 bases). This CDR3 region has 13 residues. V lost 5 bases to trimming and J lost 9 bases, with 14 bases between them. CDR3 DNA: TGTGCCAGCAGTGGGGCGACAGGTACCATTCAGTACTTC. Protein sequence: CASSGATGTIQYF.

This clone was counted a single time. The chain joins TRBV6-5 to TRBJ2-7; 9 nucleotides align to TRBD1. The CDR3 loop spans 15 amino acids. Unmatched junction bases numbered 7, after V lost 3 bases and J lost 4 bases. Germline V gene lookup returns CDR1 MNHEY and CDR2 SVGAGI. The CDR3 sequence: CASSYLGTGRYEQYF. The CDR3 DNA reads as TGTGCCAGCAGTTATTTGGGGACAGGGAGATACGAGCAGTACTTC.

The J gene is TRBJ1-3, the V gene TRBV7-9; D is uncertain. V was pared by 0 bases and J by 9 bases, with 6 bases between. Germline V gene sequence: CDR1 SEHNR, CDR2 FQNEAQ (reference sequence). The CDR3 totals 12 residues. The CDR3 nucleotides read TGTGCCAGCAGCTTAGCAGTGACCACCATATATTTT. It translates to CASSLAVTTIYF.